The clone carrying this TCR beta chain was detected once. This specimen comes from a study of blood T cell repertoires in COVID-19. Across the study: In each case, the material was cDNA or gDNA derived from T cells, B-cell-depleted T cells, or PBMCs.

TCRdb's copy holds only in-frame clones and misses some; the assay was immunoSEQ multiplex PCR. The sample has some 510,000 clones, around 87% seen once. The CDR3 runs 14 residues. J lost 5 bases, V lost 1 base, and 3 bases had no gene match. Germline CDR1 and CDR2: SEHNR and FQNEAQ (reference sequence). The source of this sequence is a woman aged 40 to 55 who had recovered from COVID-19. The chain couples TRBV7-9 to TRBJ1-2, with 8 bases lining up with TRBD1. The source material was PBMCs or T cells enriched from blood (not recorded which). The CDR3 region is CASSLVTGGYGYTF. The CDR3 DNA reads as TGTGCCAGCAGCTTAGTAACAGGGGGATATGGCTACACCTTC.